The present T cell receptor (beta chain) was sequenced within a study of shared clonotypes between healthy human individuals. Assay: immunoSEQ multiplex PCR; the TCRdb copy retains only in-frame clones and omits some. The top ten clones hold 0.35% to 0.45% of a sample with 2.3 million or so clones, approximately 93% of them seen once. This clone has just one count. Germline CDR1 and CDR2: MDHEN and SYDVKM. The V gene lost 5 bases and the J gene lost 0 bases, with 14 bases spanning the gap. This CDR3 has 16 amino acids. The TCR sequence derives from a man between 18 and 35 years old in good health. Some clones in this sample may be carry-over from other donors' samples. Sequenced: naive CD4+ T cells from PBMCs. Sample subset: CD45RA+ positively selected. This rearrangement joins TRBV28 to TRBJ2-1; D possibly corresponds to TRBD2 (6 bases). In nucleotides, the CDR3 is TGTGCCAGCAGTCCCCCCCTAGCGAACTCCTACAATGAGCAGTTCTTC. Translated, it gives CASSPPLANSYNEQFF.